Listed below are T cell receptor beta chains from one sample, sequenced in a study of long-term antiretroviral therapy in people with HIV. Generated by immunoSEQ multiplex PCR, the TCRdb table keeps only in-frame clones and is missing some. Of 11,000 or so clones in the sample, 82% were seen once. Material: unsorted PBMCs, obtained 1.2 years after starting antiretroviral therapy. Source of these receptors: a man aged 40-49 years with HIV. CDR3s include the opening cysteine and the closing phenylalanine or tryptophan. D genes are given only for firm matches.

TRBV2	TRBJ1-5	TRBD1	TGTGCCAGCGCGCCCGGGACAGGGAATCAGCCCCAGCATTTT	CASAPGTGNQPQHF
TRBV4-1	TRBJ2-3	TRBD2	TGCGCCAGCAGCCAAGGGCTCGGACTAGCGGGGGCGTTAGATACGCAGTATTTT	CASSQGLGLAGALDTQYF
TRBV9	TRBJ2-7	NA	TGTGCCAGCAGCGAAAGCAGGAGAGGGTACGAGCAGTACTTC	CASSESRRGYEQYF
TRBV19	TRBJ2-7	NA	TGTGCCAGTAGTATAGCGTCCACTACTGCCGGGTCCTACGAGCAGTACTTC	CASSIASTTAGSYEQYF
TRBV5-6	TRBJ2-3	NA	TGTGCCAGCAGCCTCGGGCCGGGACGCACAGGGGATACGCAGTATTTT	CASSLGPGRTGDTQYF
TRBV2	TRBJ2-2	TRBD2	TGTGCCAGCGGGGGGGTAGGGACCGGGGAGCTGTTTTTT	CASGGVGTGELFF
TRBV5-4	TRBJ2-7	TRBD1	TGTGCCAGCAGCTCGGGACAGTTTCTCTCCTACGAGCAGTACTTC	CASSSGQFLSYEQYF
TRBV29-1	TRBJ2-1	NA	TGCAGCGTTGAAGAAGCAGGGAACAATTACAATGAGCAGTTCTTC	CSVEEAGNNYNEQFF
TRBV2	TRBJ2-2	TRBD2	TGTGCCAGCATTGCGGGGGGGCCCCCCGGGGAGCTGTTTTTT	CASIAGGPPGELFF
TRBV7-6	TRBJ2-3	NA	TGTGCCAGCAGCTTGACCGGGGGCTCCCGAGGAGATACGCAGTATTTT	CASSLTGGSRGDTQYF
TRBV19	TRBJ2-7	TRBD1	TGTGCCAGTAGCCTTTCGCCGGGACAGGACCCTCAGTACTTC	CASSLSPGQDPQYF